Only one count was recorded for the clone carrying this T cell receptor (beta chain). Germline V gene data show CDR1 as LNHDA and CDR2 as SQIVND (reference sequence). This CDR3 comprises 12 residues. The V and J ends lost 10 bases and 4 bases, in that order; junction bases with no gene match: 4. This sample is drawn from a study of blood T cell repertoires in COVID-19. Sequencing used immunoSEQ multiplex PCR; TCRdb keeps in-frame clones, though not all of them. The repertoire holds about 130,000 clones, about 80% seen once, with 2.4% in the top ten. Enrolled through a virtual design, the participants were between about 18 and 100 years of age and came from roughly 22 US areas.

J is TRBJ1-1 and V is TRBV19; 9 bases are shared with TRBD1. The TCR sequence derives from a man aged 40-50 years with acute COVID-19. The sample comprised PBMCs or T cells enriched from blood (not recorded which). CDR3 in DNA: TGTGCCACCACGACAGGGGGCACTGAAGCTTTCTTT. It encodes CATTTGGTEAFF.